This T cell receptor (beta chain) was identified during a study of blood T cell repertoires in COVID-19. Study in general: COVID-19 samples, acute and convalescent, were from the United States, Italy and Spain. From T cells, B-cell-depleted T cells, or PBMCs came the material, which was cDNA or gDNA.

Original processing notes: Using reference gene primer amplification, nucleated cell counts were estimated. Sequencing was performed with immunoSEQ multiplex PCR; in TCRdb, only in-frame clones are kept and a portion is missing. V and J calls and clone size are those listed in that table; D and trimming were worked out from the DNA. The table has some 40,000 clones, around 80% seen once. The V gene's germline CDR1 is SEHNR and CDR2 FQNEAQ (reference sequence). V gave up 4 bases and J gave up 5 bases, with 18 bases separating them. The CDR3 runs to 15 residues. The sequence derives from a man in his 70s with acute or convalescent COVID-19. The material sequenced was peripheral blood. The chain combines TRBV7-9 with TRBJ2-7; weak D call: TRBD1 (5 bases). The CDR3 sequence is CASSSPWQGGNEQYF. For the CDR3, the DNA is TGTGCCAGCAGCTCTCCCTGGCAGGGTGGTAACGAGCAGTACTTC. Full variable domain (outside the CDR3, taken from reference TRBV7-9 and TRBJ2-7): DTGVSQNPRHKITKRGQNVTFRCDPISEHNRLYWYRQTLGQGPEFLTYFQNEAQLEKSRLLSDRFSAERPKGSFSTLEIQRTEQGDSAMYLCASSSPWQGGNEQYFGPGTRLTVT.